The source of this TCR beta chain is a study of liver allograft versus peripheral blood T cells. Study-level background: Transplanted livers held T cell receptor repertoires, and these were compared with repertoires in recipients' peripheral blood. Study conclusions and caveats: T cell receptor repertoires inside liver allografts reportedly differed from those in peripheral blood.

TCRdb re-called the reads through MiXCR, storing one row per CDR3 protein. The data show about 6,500 distinct CDR3 sequences, less than 20% seen once. The J segment lost 7 bases and the V segment lost 8 bases, leaving 13 bases of the junction unmatched. The length of the CDR3 is 15 residues. The germline gives CDR1 MNHNY, CDR2 SVGAGI (reference sequence). In its sample, this clonotype was seen a few times. Its target is not known. V and J are TRBV6-6 and TRBJ1-1, with 10 bases that match TRBD1. The TCR comes from a human patient who had a liver transplant. The graft donor may be the source of some T cells. The CDR3 sequence is CASGPTGGVSGEAFF. Written as DNA, the CDR3 is TGTGCCAGCGGTCCGACAGGGGGCGTTTCGGGTGAAGCTTTCTTT.